These 20 T cell receptor beta chains originate from one sample sequenced in a study of neurological immune-mediated disorders. TCRdb analysed the 5' RACE reads with MiXCR anew, one entry per CDR3 protein. The table lists 15,000 to 20,000 distinct CDR3 sequences, 9.5% to 12% of them singletons. Sample: CD8+ T cells from blood. These receptors originate from a woman between 45 and 65 years old in good health.

This clonotype was recorded at least ten times. This chain joins TRBV25-1 and TRBJ1-4, with D possibly matching TRBD1 (5 bases). The CDR3 contains 15 residues. The germline CDR1 and CDR2 sequences are MGHDK and SYGVNS. V gave up 0 bases and J gave up 4 bases, with 9 bases separating them. CDR3 nucleotides: TGTGCCAGCAGTGAATATACCAGGGATAATGAAAAACTGTTTTTT. Translating it yields CASSEYTRDNEKLFF. Looking up the rest from reference TRBV25-1 and TRBJ1-4 gives the full variable domain: EADIYQTPRYLVIGTGKKITLECSQTMGHDKMYWYQQDPGMELHLIHYSYGVNSTEKGDLSSESTVSRIRTEHFPLTLESARPSHTSQYLCASSEYTRDNEKLFFGSGTQLSVL.

At least ten counts were recorded for this clonotype. The rearrangement joins TRBV2 to TRBJ2-1, with D perhaps TRBD2 (5 bases). Trimming cost V 10 bases and J 0 bases, with 19 bases left between them. The germline gives CDR1 SNHLY, CDR2 FYNNEI. The CDR3 totals 16 residues. The CDR3 spells CATKQQRRSSYNEQFF. The DNA for the CDR3 is TGTGCCACCAAGCAGCAGCGGAGGAGCTCCTACAATGAGCAGTTCTTC.

This clonotype was observed many times. The genes are TRBV6-1 and TRBJ2-7; D is ambiguous. The CDR3 totals 12 residues. The germline V and J ends were trimmed by 4 bases and 3 bases, with 7 bases remaining between them. Looked up from germline, CDR1 is MNHNS and CDR2 is SASEGT. As DNA, the CDR3 is TGTGCCAGCAGTGCAGCCCGCTACGAGCAGTACTTC. Encoded protein: CASSAARYEQYF.

With respect to this clonotype: The junction differs from germline at one of its ends, possibly a read error. The chain links TRBV5-1 to TRBJ1-6; 9 bases are shared with TRBD1. The CDR3 totals 15 residues. CDR1 is SGHRS, CDR2 YFSETQ, per germline. DNA for the CDR3: TGCGCCAGCAGCTGGGAACCGGGACAGGGATCACTCCTCCACTTT. It encodes CASSWEPGQGSLLHF.

This clonotype was recorded many times. V and J are TRBV5-1 and TRBJ2-2, with D unresolved. The CDR3 covers 13 residues. The V gene's germline CDR1 is SGHRS and CDR2 YFSETQ. V shed 6 bases and J shed 6 bases, with 12 bases lying between them. Here the CDR3 DNA reads TGCGCCAGCATGGACGGTGTCTCCGGGGAGCTGTTTTTT. Amino acid sequence: CASMDGVSGELFF.

The CDR3 DNA sequence: TGTGCCAGCAGCCAACGAACCCCCGGGAGAAGCGGGATCGTGTTCTTC. It translates to CASSQRTPGRSGIVFF. V and J are TRBV14 and TRBJ2-1; 7 bases are shared with TRBD2. Germline V gene data show CDR1 as SGHDN and CDR2 as FVKESK. The CDR3 has 16 residues. The V gene end was trimmed by 2 bases and the J gene end by 15 bases; junction bases not matched to a gene: 19.

This clonotype appeared a single time. This rearrangement joins TRBV7-9 to TRBJ2-1, with 9 bases identical to TRBD2. This CDR3 is built from 16 residues. The junction had 13 bases not matched to a gene; V was cut back by 6 bases and J by 7 bases. Germline V gene lookup returns CDR1 SEHNR and CDR2 FQNEAQ (reference sequence). The CDR3 is CASRPSASGGNNEQFF. As DNA, the CDR3 is TGTGCCAGCAGGCCCTCAGCCAGCGGGGGGAATAATGAGCAGTTCTTC.

This clonotype was detected many times. The chain carries TRBV29-1 and TRBJ1-2, with 8 bases fitting TRBD1. CDR3 length: 15 residues. J lost 4 bases, V lost 4 bases, and 11 bases had no gene match. Germline V gene sequence: CDR1 SQVTM, CDR2 ANQGSEA. CDR3 sequence reads: CSVVVPGTGRYGYTF. DNA for the CDR3: TGCAGCGTTGTAGTACCCGGGACAGGCCGCTATGGCTACACCTTC.

This clonotype was seen many times. The V and J genes are TRBV28 and TRBJ2-3, with TRBD1 as a possible D gene (6 bases). This CDR3 spans 16 amino acids. Trimming cost V 7 bases and J 1 base, with 18 bases left between them. The germline gives CDR1 MDHEN, CDR2 SYDVKM. CDR3 DNA sequence: TGTGCCAGCATCCCAGGGGAAGTCTTGGGCACAGATACGCAGTATTTT. This codes for CASIPGEVLGTDTQYF.

This clonotype was observed at least ten times. The chain has TRBV21-1 and TRBJ2-4; TRBD2 is the table's D call, not checked against the DNA. TRBV21-1 is flagged as a pseudogene. The CDR3 loop spans 15 amino acids. CDR3 sequence: CASSRGGREENIQYF. CDR3 sequence (DNA): TGTGCCAGCAGTAGGGGTGGGCGGGAAGAAAACATTCAGTACTTC.

The table lists this clonotype with many counts. The chain links TRBV28 to TRBJ2-1; 11 bases fit TRBD2. J gave up 6 bases and V 3 bases, and 4 bases lay outside the gene matches. Germline CDR1 and CDR2: MDHEN and SYDVKM. The length of the CDR3 is 15 residues. In DNA, the CDR3 is TGTGCCAGCAGTTTTAGCGGGGGGGCACTCAATGAGCAGTTCTTC. This translates into CASSFSGGALNEQFF.

This clonotype has at least ten counts. The V gene is TRBV20-1, the J gene TRBJ1-1, with 7 bases fitting TRBD1. The germline V gene encodes CDR1 DFQATT and CDR2 SNEGSKA (reference sequence). This CDR3 has 12 amino acids. J was trimmed by 1 base and V by 6 bases; bases with no gene match: 2. As DNA, the CDR3 is TGCAGTGCGTGGGACAGGAACACTGAAGCTTTCTTT. It encodes CSAWDRNTEAFF.

This clonotype was observed at least ten times. The chain joins TRBV7-8 to TRBJ1-6; the D is unclear. Trimming removed 3 bases at V and 0 bases at J, with 9 bases between. This CDR3 comprises 16 residues. Germline V gives CDR1 SGHVS, CDR2 FQNEAQ. CDR3 amino acids: CASSFVESSYNSPLHF. The CDR3 bases are TGTGCCAGCAGCTTCGTAGAGAGCTCCTATAATTCACCCCTCCACTTT.

There are a few counts of this clonotype. V is TRBV5-1 and J is TRBJ2-7, with a tentative D call TRBD1 (5 bases). The CDR3 is 14 residues long. The germline CDR1 and CDR2 sequences are SGHRS and YFSETQ. Trimming stripped 0 bases from V and 4 bases from J, with 11 bases between. CDR3 sequence (DNA): TGCGCCAGCAGCTTGGAGGGGTTTCAGTACGAGCAGTACTTC. Protein sequence: CASSLEGFQYEQYF.

Worth noting for this clonotype: One end of the junction fails to match germline, which may point to a read error. V and J are TRBV3-1 and TRBJ2-1, with D perhaps assigned TRBD1 or TRBD2 (5 bases each). This CDR3 is built from 12 residues. CDR1 LGHDT and CDR2 YNNKEL come from the germline V gene (reference sequence). CDR3 nucleotide sequence: TGTGCCTGCAGCCAGGGAGTCAATGAGCAGTTCTTC. Its translation is CACSQGVNEQFF.

This clonotype has ten or more counts. V usage is TRBV18 and J usage is TRBJ2-5, with TRBD2 identical over 10 bases. CDR3 length: 16 residues. From germline, CDR1 is KGHSH and CDR2 LQKENI. V was clipped by 5 bases and J by 5 bases; unmatched bases: 11. CDR3 residues: CASSNAEREGRETQYF. The DNA for the CDR3 is TGTGCCAGCTCAAACGCCGAGCGGGAGGGCCGCGAGACCCAGTACTTC. The full variable domain, in which reference TRBV18 and TRBJ2-5 provide the parts outside the CDR3, is NAGVMQNPRHLVRRRGQEARLRCSPMKGHSHVYWYRQLPEEGLKFMVYLQKENIIDESGMPKERFSAEFPKEGPSILRIQQVVRGDSAAYFCASSNAEREGRETQYFGPGTRLLVL.

The sample holds many counts of this clonotype. The V gene is TRBV12-3 or TRBV12-4, the J gene TRBJ2-1, with TRBD1 identical over 7 bases. The V segment lost 6 bases and the J segment 4 bases; nucleotides outside the gene matches: 12. This CDR3 region has 16 residues. The CDR3 DNA reads TGTGCCAGCAGCCCTCAGGGACAGTTGGGATACAATGAGCAGTTCTTC. This sequence encodes CASSPQGQLGYNEQFF.

This clonotype was seen repeatedly, ten times or more. The chain joins TRBV12-3 or TRBV12-4 to TRBJ2-1; D possibly corresponds to TRBD2 (6 bases). This CDR3 region has 14 residues. V was clipped by 8 bases and J by 6 bases, with 17 bases between them. CDR3 nucleotide sequence: TGTGCCAGCCCGGTGGGGGGTCGATCCAATGAGCAGTTCTTC. It yields the protein CASPVGGRSNEQFF.

This clonotype was counted ten times or more. The chain couples TRBV29-1 to TRBJ1-1; D perhaps matches TRBD1 (5 bases). The germline V gene encodes CDR1 SQVTM and CDR2 ANQGSEA. CDR3 length: 14 residues. V lost 4 bases to trimming and J lost 1 base, with 13 bases between them. The CDR3 loop reads CSVVKGLGNTEAFF. The CDR3, as DNA: TGCAGCGTTGTTAAGGGGCTCGGGAACACTGAAGCTTTCTTT.

This clonotype was recorded at least ten times. The chain is built from TRBV11-2 and TRBJ2-3; 7 bases align to TRBD2. This CDR3 is 14 amino acids long. Germline CDR1 SGHAT, CDR2 FQNNGV. Trimming at V came to 2 bases and at J to 5 bases, leaving 4 bases not matched to a gene. The CDR3 reads CASSLISGGDTQYF. The CDR3 DNA reads TGTGCCAGCAGCTTAATCTCGGGGGGAGATACGCAGTATTTT. Filled out from reference TRBV11-2 and TRBJ2-3, the complete variable domain reads EAGVAQSPRYKIIEKRQSVAFWCNPISGHATLYWYQQILGQGPKLLIQFQNNGVVDDSQLPKDRFSAERLKGVDSTLKIQPAKLEDSAVYLCASSLISGGDTQYFGPGTRLTVL.